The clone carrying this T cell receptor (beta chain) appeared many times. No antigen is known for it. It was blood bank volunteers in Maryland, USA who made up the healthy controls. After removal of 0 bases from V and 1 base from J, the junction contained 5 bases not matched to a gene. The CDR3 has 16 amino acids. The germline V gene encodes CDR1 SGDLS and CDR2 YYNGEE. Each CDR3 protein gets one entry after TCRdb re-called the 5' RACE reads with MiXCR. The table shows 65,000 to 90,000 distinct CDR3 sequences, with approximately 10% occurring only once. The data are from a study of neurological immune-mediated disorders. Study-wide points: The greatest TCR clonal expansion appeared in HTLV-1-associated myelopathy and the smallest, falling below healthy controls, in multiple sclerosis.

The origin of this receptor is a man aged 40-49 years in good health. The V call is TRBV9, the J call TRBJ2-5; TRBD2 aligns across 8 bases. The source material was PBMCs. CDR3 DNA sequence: TGTGCCAGCAGCGTAGCGGGGGGGGACCTCCAAGAGACCCAGTACTTC. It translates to CASSVAGGDLQETQYF.